Listed below are T cell receptor beta chains from one sample, sequenced in a study of Ad26.COV2.S vaccination and SARS-CoV-2 variants. The protocol was immunoSEQ multiplex PCR, while the TCRdb copy is restricted to in-frame clones and leaves out a portion. The sample lists about 350,000 clones; roughly 84% were seen once. The starting material was peripheral blood, obtained in a trial of Ad26.COV2.S vaccine versus placebo. The receptor set was obtained from a person aged 18 to 59 who received the Ad26.COV2.S COVID-19 vaccine or a placebo. Both conserved end residues are part of each CDR3. The D gene is left open where the match is weak. Some rows mark clone size as missing; the rest say once, few, many or name a class of expanded clone.

j_call clone_size d_call cdr3_length v_call cdr3_aa cdr3_nt
TRBJ2-7 . . 15 TRBV7-6 CASSLLSGPTYEQYF TGTGCCAGCAGCTTACTCTCGGGCCCTACCTACGAGCAGTACTTC
TRBJ2-5 . . 15 TRBV5-8 CASSFNWDGGETQYF TGTGCCAGCAGCTTTAACTGGGATGGGGGGGAGACCCAGTACTTC
TRBJ1-5 many . 15 TRBV4-3 CASSQEAGRREPQHF TGCGCCAGCAGCCAAGAGGCTGGCCGTAGGGAGCCCCAGCATTTT
TRBJ1-2 . . 15 TRBV4-1 CASSQTDGPNYGYTF TGCGCCAGCAGCCAAACGGACGGCCCCAACTATGGCTACACCTTC
TRBJ1-1 . TRBD1 13 TRBV4-1 CASSRIGQAEAFF TGCGCCAGCAGCCGGATCGGACAGGCTGAAGCTTTCTTT
TRBJ2-4 once . 13 TRBV7-2 CASSPPLVDIQYF TGTGCCAGCAGCCCCCCATTAGTGGACATTCAGTACTTC
TRBJ2-7 . TRBD2 16 TRBV11-2 CASRGRAGGFSYEQYF TGTGCCAGCAGGGGGCGGGCGGGGGGATTCTCCTACGAGCAGTACTTC
TRBJ2-5 . TRBD2 13 TRBV11-2 CASSSSGQETQYF TGTGCCAGCAGCTCTAGCGGGCAAGAGACCCAGTACTTC
TRBJ1-2 once TRBD1 14 TRBV5-4 CASSLAGTEAGYTF TGTGCCAGCAGCTTGGCGGGGACAGAGGCTGGCTACACCTTC
TRBJ2-2 once . 14 TRBV7-9 CASSGDMSTGELFF TGTGCCAGCAGCGGGGACATGAGCACCGGGGAGCTGTTTTTT
TRBJ2-7 . . 15 TRBV10-3 CAISESIGGSYEQYF TGTGCCATCAGTGAGTCGATTGGGGGTTCCTACGAGCAGTACTTC
TRBJ2-5 . . 14 TRBV18 CASSPPSRTETQYF TGTGCCAGCTCACCACCGTCAAGAACGGAGACCCAGTACTTC
TRBJ2-3 . . 15 TRBV6-5 CASSRGSIATDTQYF TGTGCCAGCAGCCGGGGCTCGATTGCCACAGATACGCAGTATTTT
TRBJ1-1 . . 13 TRBV3-1/TRBV3-2 CASSQIRDTEAFF TGTGCCAGCAGCCAAATCAGGGATACTGAAGCTTTCTTT
TRBJ1-1 . . 15 TRBV14 CASSRSSRWETEAFF TGTGCCAGCAGCCGATCTTCAAGATGGGAGACTGAAGCTTTCTTT
TRBJ2-7 . . 14 TRBV14 CASSQLEGIYEQYF TGTGCCAGCAGCCAATTGGAGGGAATCTACGAGCAGTACTTC
TRBJ2-5 . . 11 TRBV18 CASSPERAQYF TGTGCCAGCTCACCAGAGAGGGCCCAGTACTTC
TRBJ1-1 . . 15 TRBV29-1 CSVVDYEELNTEAFF TGCAGCGTTGTAGATTATGAGGAATTGAACACTGAAGCTTTCTTT
TRBJ1-1 . TRBD1 12 TRBV29-1 CSVGTGGTEAFF TGCAGCGTAGGGACAGGGGGCACTGAAGCTTTCTTT
TRBJ2-7 . . 14 TRBV30 CAWSVFGPVYEQYF TGTGCCTGGAGTGTTTTTGGGCCAGTCTACGAGCAGTACTTC
TRBJ1-5 . . 14 TRBV6-2/TRBV6-3 CASSFARSNQPQHF TGTGCCAGCAGCTTCGCCAGGAGTAATCAGCCCCAGCATTTT
TRBJ1-3 . . 13 TRBV18 CASSPAYGNTIYF TGTGCCAGCTCACCAGCGTATGGAAACACCATATATTTT
TRBJ1-1 . TRBD1 12 TRBV19 CAIRQGRTEAFF TGTGCCATTAGACAGGGGCGTACTGAAGCTTTCTTT
TRBJ1-2 . . 12 TRBV25-1 CASSETGYGYTF TGTGCCAGCAGTGAAACGGGGTACGGCTACACCTTC
TRBJ2-7 . TRBD1 13 TRBV3-1/TRBV3-2 CASSQTGGYEQYF TGTGCCAGCAGCCAGACAGGGGGCTACGAGCAGTACTTC
TRBJ1-2 . . 17 TRBV7-3 CASSLGPPQDGLSSYTF TGTGCCAGCAGCTTAGGACCCCCGCAGGACGGGTTATCGAGCTACACCTTC
TRBJ2-1 once TRBD1 14 TRBV30 CAWGGQGNYNEQFF TGTGCCTGGGGAGGACAGGGGAATTACAATGAGCAGTTCTTC
TRBJ1-2 . TRBD1 14 TRBV30 CAWSVLAGGYGYTF TGTGCCTGGAGTGTACTGGCAGGGGGCTACGGCTACACCTTC
TRBJ1-4 . TRBD1 15 TRBV7-9 CASQHGTDLYEKLFF TGTGCCAGCCAACACGGGACAGACCTCTATGAAAAACTGTTTTTT
TRBJ2-1 few TRBD2 14 TRBV27 CASSLVLAGIEQFF TGTGCCAGCAGTTTGGTCCTAGCGGGGATTGAGCAGTTCTTC
TRBJ2-7 . . 16 TRBV4-3 CASSQSFGGYGYEQYF TGCGCCAGCAGCCAATCTTTCGGCGGGTATGGCTACGAGCAGTACTTC
TRBJ1-6 . TRBD1 18 TRBV2 CASSDSGTGLSYNSPLHF TGTGCCAGCAGTGATAGTGGGACAGGCCTCTCCTATAATTCACCCCTCCACTTT
TRBJ1-2 . . 14 TRBV5-1 CASSLERSAYGYTF TGCGCCAGCAGCTTGGAAAGATCGGCCTATGGCTACACCTTC
TRBJ1-6 few . 11 TRBV6-1 CASSESSPLHF TGTGCCAGCAGTGAGAGTTCACCCCTCCACTTT
TRBJ2-7 . . 12 TRBV10-3 CAISEGGYEQYF TGTGCCATCAGTGAAGGTGGATACGAGCAGTACTTC
TRBJ1-2 . . 16 TRBV6-1 CASSEALGTANYGYTF TGTGCCAGCAGTGAAGCGCTGGGTACAGCCAACTATGGCTACACCTTC
TRBJ1-2 . . 13 TRBV12-3/TRBV12-4 CASSQPGEGGYTF TGTGCCAGCAGCCAACCGGGGGAGGGAGGCTACACCTTC
TRBJ1-2 . TRBD1 17 TRBV6-2/TRBV6-3 CASSSNRDRDLRHGYTF TGTGCCAGCAGTTCTAACCGGGACAGGGATCTTCGTCATGGCTACACCTTC
TRBJ2-1 . . 16 TRBV30 CAWSGLTGGSYNEQFF TGTGCCTGGAGTGGCCTGACAGGAGGCTCCTACAATGAGCAGTTCTTC
TRBJ2-5 . TRBD1 13 TRBV11-3 CASSPGQGLTQYF TGTGCCAGCAGCCCGGGACAGGGATTGACCCAGTACTTC
TRBJ1-1 . . 15 TRBV4-1 CASSQLSVSNTEAFF TGCGCCAGCAGCCAACTCTCGGTTTCGAACACTGAAGCTTTCTTT
TRBJ1-6 once . 17 TRBV4-2 CASSQEGGNPYNSPLHF TGTGCCAGCAGCCAAGAAGGAGGGAATCCCTATAATTCACCCCTCCACTTT
TRBJ1-1 once TRBD1 14 TRBV9 CASSSRDRGTEAFF TGTGCCAGCAGCTCCCGGGACAGAGGCACTGAAGCTTTCTTT
TRBJ2-5 . . 23 TRBV18 CASSPPLDHGSHGFSKRQETQYF TGTGCCAGCTCACCACCGTTGGATCATGGGAGTCACGGTTTCTCTAAACGACAAGAGACCCAGTACTTC
TRBJ2-3 . . 13 TRBV6-5 CASSADSGDTQYF TGTGCCAGCAGCGCGGACAGCGGAGATACGCAGTATTTT
TRBJ1-2 . TRBD1 14 TRBV19 CASRGQGPNYGYTF TGTGCCAGTAGGGGACAGGGGCCTAACTATGGCTACACCTTC
TRBJ2-3 . TRBD2 16 TRBV5-1 CASSLGGGQSTDTQYF TGCGCCAGCAGCTTAGGCGGGGGGCAAAGCACAGATACGCAGTATTTT
TRBJ2-7 . TRBD1 15 TRBV28 CASSLIGTGDYEQYF TGTGCCAGCAGTCTCATCGGGACAGGGGACTACGAGCAGTACTTC
TRBJ2-3 . . 15 TRBV27 CASSFGSWGTDTQYF TGTGCCAGCAGTTTTGGGTCTTGGGGCACAGATACGCAGTATTTT
TRBJ2-7 . . 14 TRBV6-6 CASSYGQASYEQYF TGTGCCAGCAGTTACGGTCAGGCATCCTACGAGCAGTACTTC
TRBJ1-2 . TRBD1 13 TRBV27 CASRTGIGYGYTF TGTGCCAGCAGGACAGGGATCGGCTATGGCTACACCTTC
TRBJ2-3 . . 14 TRBV4-3 CASSQGTHTDTQYF TGCGCCAGCAGCCAGGGAACTCACACAGATACGCAGTATTTT